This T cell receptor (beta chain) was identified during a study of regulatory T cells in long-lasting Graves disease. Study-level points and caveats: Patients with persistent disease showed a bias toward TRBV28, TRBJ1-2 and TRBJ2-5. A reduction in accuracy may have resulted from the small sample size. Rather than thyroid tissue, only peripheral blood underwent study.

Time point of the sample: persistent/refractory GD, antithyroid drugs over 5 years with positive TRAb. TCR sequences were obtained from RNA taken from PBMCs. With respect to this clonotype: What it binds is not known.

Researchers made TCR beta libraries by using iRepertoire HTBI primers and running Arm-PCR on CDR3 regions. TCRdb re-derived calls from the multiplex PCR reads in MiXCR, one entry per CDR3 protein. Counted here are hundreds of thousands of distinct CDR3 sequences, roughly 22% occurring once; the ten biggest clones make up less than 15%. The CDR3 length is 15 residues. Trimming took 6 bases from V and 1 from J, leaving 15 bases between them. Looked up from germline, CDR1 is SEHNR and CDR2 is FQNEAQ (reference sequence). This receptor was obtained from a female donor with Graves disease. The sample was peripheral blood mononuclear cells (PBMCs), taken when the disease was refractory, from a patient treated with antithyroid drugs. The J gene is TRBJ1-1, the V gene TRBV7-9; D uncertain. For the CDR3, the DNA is TGTGCCAGCAGTTCCCGGGTTCCGCGGAACACTGAAGCTTTCTTT. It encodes CASSSRVPRNTEAFF.